A selection of T cell receptor beta chains follows, all from one sample in a study of blood T cells in healthy people across ages. TCRdb recomputed calls from the 5' RACE reads with MiXCR, one row per CDR3 protein. The table records about 570,000 distinct CDR3 sequences, about 25% of them present only once. The sequencing input was blood. Source of these receptors: a woman in her seventies in good health. The CDR3 runs from the conserved cysteine through the conserved F or W. The D gene is left open where the match is weak. Part of the rows lack a size; the others show once, few, many or a class for expanded clones.

d_gene: NA; j_gene: TRBJ1-3; v_gene: TRBV4-2; abundance: few; len: 17; CDR3aa: CASSQGTTQGSGNTIYF; CDR3nt: TGTGCCAGCAGCCAGGGTACTACACAGGGATCTGGAAACACCATATATTTT
d_gene: NA; j_gene: TRBJ1-5; v_gene: TRBV6-6; abundance: few; len: 15; CDR3aa: CASSYSGGSNQPQHF; CDR3nt: TGTGCCAGCAGTTACTCGGGGGGGAGCAATCAGCCCCAGCATTTT
d_gene: NA; j_gene: TRBJ2-4; v_gene: TRBV2; abundance: few; len: 14; CDR3aa: CATSGGGAKNIQYF; CDR3nt: TGTGCCACCTCTGGCGGAGGGGCCAAAAACATTCAGTACTTC
d_gene: NA; j_gene: TRBJ1-6; v_gene: TRBV7-3; abundance: NA; len: 14; CDR3aa: CASSSGTPNSPLHF; CDR3nt: TGTGCCAGCAGCTCCGGGACACCCAATTCACCCCTCCACTTT
d_gene: TRBD1; j_gene: TRBJ1-2; v_gene: TRBV5-1; abundance: NA; len: 14; CDR3aa: CASSTGTGMYGYTF; CDR3nt: TGCGCCAGCAGCACCGGGACAGGGATGTATGGCTACACCTTC
d_gene: TRBD2; j_gene: TRBJ2-1; v_gene: TRBV20-1; abundance: NA; len: 15; CDR3aa: CSASPRGGLRNEQFF; CDR3nt: TGCAGTGCTAGCCCTCGGGGGGGTCTACGAAATGAGCAGTTCTTC
d_gene: NA; j_gene: TRBJ1-1; v_gene: TRBV7-9; abundance: NA; len: 15; CDR3aa: CASSPGGGGNTEAFF; CDR3nt: TGTGCCAGCAGCCCTGGAGGGGGTGGAAACACTGAAGCTTTCTTT
d_gene: NA; j_gene: TRBJ1-1; v_gene: TRBV6-6; abundance: few; len: 15; CDR3aa: CASSTSRGLITEAFF; CDR3nt: TGTGCCAGCAGTACCTCTAGGGGTTTGATCACTGAAGCTTTCTTT
d_gene: NA; j_gene: TRBJ2-3; v_gene: TRBV5-1; abundance: NA; len: 15; CDR3aa: CASSTQARSTDTQYF; CDR3nt: TGCGCCAGCAGCACACAGGCTCGAAGCACAGATACGCAGTATTTT
d_gene: NA; j_gene: TRBJ2-1; v_gene: TRBV2; abundance: few; len: 14; CDR3aa: CASSELRTGNEQFF; CDR3nt: TGTGCCAGCAGTGAACTTCGTACGGGCAATGAGCAGTTCTTC
d_gene: NA; j_gene: TRBJ1-6; v_gene: TRBV12-3/TRBV12-4; abundance: NA; len: 14; CDR3aa: CASTRLLYNSPLHF; CDR3nt: TGTGCCAGCACGCGGCTTCTCTATAATTCACCCCTCCACTTT
d_gene: NA; j_gene: TRBJ2-5; v_gene: TRBV27; abundance: NA; len: 16; CDR3aa: CASSYLRTGRAETQYF; CDR3nt: TGTGCCAGCAGTTATCTCCGGACAGGGAGGGCGGAGACCCAGTACTTC
d_gene: TRBD1; j_gene: TRBJ2-5; v_gene: TRBV29-1; abundance: NA; len: 14; CDR3aa: CSAVGQVNQETQYF; CDR3nt: TGCAGCGCCGTCGGACAGGTCAACCAAGAGACCCAGTACTTC
d_gene: TRBD2; j_gene: TRBJ2-2; v_gene: TRBV7-3; abundance: NA; len: 18; CDR3aa: CASSANGRGADQTGELFF; CDR3nt: TGTGCCAGCAGCGCCAATGGGCGGGGGGCCGACCAGACCGGGGAGCTGTTTTTT
d_gene: NA; j_gene: TRBJ2-3; v_gene: TRBV21-1; abundance: NA; len: 14; CDR3aa: CTSSTQASTDTQYF; CDR3nt: TGTACCAGCAGCACCCAGGCCAGCACAGATACGCAGTATTTT
d_gene: NA; j_gene: TRBJ1-1; v_gene: TRBV4-1; abundance: NA; len: 12; CDR3aa: CASSRPGTEAFF; CDR3nt: TGCGCCAGCAGCCGGCCGGGGACTGAAGCTTTCTTT
d_gene: TRBD1; j_gene: TRBJ1-6; v_gene: TRBV7-2; abundance: NA; len: 15; CDR3aa: CASSLVRGQNSPLHF; CDR3nt: TGTGCCAGCAGCTTAGTGCGGGGACAGAATTCACCCCTCCACTTT
d_gene: TRBD1; j_gene: TRBJ1-1; v_gene: TRBV20-1; abundance: few; len: 13; CDR3aa: CSALDRGDAEAFF; CDR3nt: TGCAGTGCTTTGGACAGGGGGGACGCTGAAGCTTTCTTT
d_gene: NA; j_gene: TRBJ1-4; v_gene: TRBV20-1; abundance: NA; len: 14; CDR3aa: CSARDWGAEEKLFF; CDR3nt: TGCAGTGCTAGAGATTGGGGGGCTGAAGAAAAACTGTTTTTT
d_gene: NA; j_gene: TRBJ2-1; v_gene: TRBV6-2/TRBV6-3; abundance: many; len: 13; CDR3aa: CASTAGPPNEQFF; CDR3nt: TGTGCCAGCACCGCCGGGCCCCCCAATGAGCAGTTCTTC
d_gene: NA; j_gene: TRBJ2-1; v_gene: TRBV6-5; abundance: NA; len: 13; CDR3aa: CASSYAAENEQFF; CDR3nt: TGTGCCAGCAGTTACGCAGCGGAGAATGAGCAGTTCTTC
d_gene: NA; j_gene: TRBJ2-3; v_gene: TRBV4-1; abundance: NA; len: 17; CDR3aa: CASSQVAGGIRTDTQYF; CDR3nt: TGCGCCAGCAGCCAAGTGGCCGGGGGTATACGCACAGATACGCAGTATTTT
d_gene: TRBD2; j_gene: TRBJ2-5; v_gene: TRBV20-1; abundance: many; len: 13; CDR3aa: CSARDYFQETQYF; CDR3nt: TGCAGTGCCCGGGACTACTTCCAAGAGACCCAGTACTTC
d_gene: NA; j_gene: TRBJ2-6; v_gene: TRBV20-1; abundance: NA; len: 15; CDR3aa: CSAPWTVSGANVLTF; CDR3nt: TGCAGTGCTCCCTGGACAGTCTCTGGGGCCAACGTCCTGACTTTC
d_gene: TRBD2; j_gene: TRBJ2-3; v_gene: TRBV6-2/TRBV6-3; abundance: NA; len: 20; CDR3aa: CASSYLPGLAGFTSTDTQYF; CDR3nt: TGTGCCAGCAGTTACTTGCCGGGACTAGCGGGTTTCACTAGCACAGATACGCAGTATTTT
d_gene: NA; j_gene: TRBJ1-1; v_gene: TRBV7-3; abundance: NA; len: 14; CDR3aa: CASSGGGENTEAFF; CDR3nt: TGTGCCAGCAGCGGGGGGGGCGAGAACACTGAAGCTTTCTTT
d_gene: NA; j_gene: TRBJ2-7; v_gene: TRBV20-1; abundance: few; len: 14; CDR3aa: CSARGQGFTDEQYF; CDR3nt: TGCAGTGCTAGGGGGCAGGGATTTACGGACGAGCAGTACTTC
d_gene: TRBD1; j_gene: TRBJ2-2; v_gene: TRBV7-9; abundance: NA; len: 16; CDR3aa: CAWQGQGPSNTGELFF; CDR3nt: TGTGCCTGGCAGGGACAGGGTCCTTCGAACACCGGGGAGCTGTTTTTT
d_gene: TRBD1; j_gene: TRBJ2-5; v_gene: TRBV20-1; abundance: NA; len: 14; CDR3aa: CSARGGQGGETQYF; CDR3nt: TGCAGTGCTAGAGGGGGACAGGGCGGTGAGACCCAGTACTTC
d_gene: TRBD1; j_gene: TRBJ1-2; v_gene: TRBV3-1; abundance: few; len: 13; CDR3aa: CASSRQGLVGYTF; CDR3nt: TGTGCCAGCAGCCGACAGGGATTAGTTGGCTACACCTTC
d_gene: NA; j_gene: TRBJ1-4; v_gene: TRBV7-2; abundance: NA; len: 15; CDR3aa: CASSLAVADGEKLFF; CDR3nt: TGTGCCAGCAGCTTAGCGGTCGCAGATGGTGAAAAACTGTTTTTT
d_gene: NA; j_gene: TRBJ1-4; v_gene: TRBV5-1; abundance: few; len: 15; CDR3aa: CASSLGSAANEKLFF; CDR3nt: TGCGCCAGCAGCTTGGGGTCGGCAGCAAATGAAAAACTGTTTTTT
d_gene: TRBD1; j_gene: TRBJ1-3; v_gene: TRBV15; abundance: NA; len: 15; CDR3aa: CATSARGSSGNTIYF; CDR3nt: TGTGCCACCAGCGCCAGGGGGTCGTCCGGAAACACCATATATTTT
d_gene: NA; j_gene: TRBJ2-7; v_gene: TRBV29-1; abundance: NA; len: 13; CDR3aa: CSVESGSSYEQYF; CDR3nt: TGCAGCGTTGAGTCCGGGTCTTCCTACGAGCAGTACTTC
d_gene: TRBD1; j_gene: TRBJ2-7; v_gene: TRBV12-5; abundance: few; len: 17; CDR3aa: CASGLEPGTGYSYEQYF; CDR3nt: TGTGCTAGTGGTTTGGAACCCGGGACAGGGTATTCGTACGAGCAGTACTTC
d_gene: TRBD1; j_gene: TRBJ2-7; v_gene: TRBV7-3; abundance: few; len: 15; CDR3aa: CASSFSGTGLYEQYF; CDR3nt: TGTGCCAGCAGCTTCTCCGGGACAGGGCTGTACGAGCAGTACTTC
d_gene: NA; j_gene: TRBJ2-5; v_gene: TRBV28; abundance: NA; len: 14; CDR3aa: CASNLSGVQETQYF; CDR3nt: TGTGCCAGCAATCTCTCGGGGGTACAAGAGACCCAGTACTTC
d_gene: TRBD1; j_gene: TRBJ2-3; v_gene: TRBV4-3; abundance: few; len: 14; CDR3aa: CASSLGQGADTQYF; CDR3nt: TGCGCCAGCAGCCTCGGACAGGGGGCAGATACGCAGTATTTT
d_gene: NA; j_gene: TRBJ2-5; v_gene: TRBV11-2; abundance: NA; len: 14; CDR3aa: CASSPRPSIETQYF; CDR3nt: TGTGCCAGCAGCCCCCGTCCGTCTATAGAGACCCAGTACTTC
d_gene: NA; j_gene: TRBJ1-2; v_gene: TRBV29-1; abundance: NA; len: 11; CDR3aa: CSARESGGYTF; CDR3nt: TGCAGCGCCCGGGAGTCAGGAGGCTACACCTTC
d_gene: NA; j_gene: TRBJ1-1; v_gene: TRBV18; abundance: few; len: 15; CDR3aa: CASSPQRQVNTEAFF; CDR3nt: TGTGCCAGCTCACCTCAGAGGCAGGTTAACACTGAAGCTTTCTTT
d_gene: NA; j_gene: TRBJ2-5; v_gene: TRBV18; abundance: few; len: 18; CDR3aa: CASSSMQLQGLPQETQYF; CDR3nt: TGTGCCAGCTCGTCAATGCAATTACAGGGACTCCCTCAAGAGACCCAGTACTTC
d_gene: NA; j_gene: TRBJ1-4; v_gene: TRBV5-6; abundance: NA; len: 14; CDR3aa: CASSRRELNEKLFF; CDR3nt: TGTGCCAGCAGCCGTAGGGAACTTAATGAAAAACTGTTTTTT
d_gene: TRBD1; j_gene: TRBJ2-5; v_gene: TRBV20-1; abundance: few; len: 15; CDR3aa: CSATPGQGNLETQYF; CDR3nt: TGCAGTGCTACCCCGGGACAGGGGAATCTGGAGACCCAGTACTTC
d_gene: NA; j_gene: TRBJ1-1; v_gene: TRBV20-1; abundance: many; len: 13; CDR3aa: CSAADSLRGEAFF; CDR3nt: TGCAGTGCCGCGGACAGCCTCAGGGGTGAAGCTTTCTTT
d_gene: TRBD1; j_gene: TRBJ2-5; v_gene: TRBV5-6; abundance: NA; len: 14; CDR3aa: CASSYRGFQETQYF; CDR3nt: TGTGCCAGCAGCTACAGGGGCTTCCAAGAGACCCAGTACTTC
d_gene: NA; j_gene: TRBJ2-3; v_gene: TRBV20-1; abundance: NA; len: 12; CDR3aa: CSANNRADTQYF; CDR3nt: TGCAGTGCAAACAATAGAGCAGATACGCAGTATTTT
d_gene: TRBD2; j_gene: TRBJ2-3; v_gene: TRBV28; abundance: NA; len: 16; CDR3aa: CASSLLGLAGLHTQYF; CDR3nt: TGTGCCAGCAGTTTATTGGGACTAGCGGGGCTTCATACGCAGTATTTT
d_gene: NA; j_gene: TRBJ2-5; v_gene: TRBV5-1; abundance: many; len: 14; CDR3aa: CASSLAQPQETQYF; CDR3nt: TGCGCCAGCAGCTTGGCTCAGCCCCAAGAGACCCAGTACTTC
d_gene: NA; j_gene: TRBJ2-5; v_gene: TRBV5-1; abundance: NA; len: 14; CDR3aa: CASSLGQVAETQYF; CDR3nt: TGCGCCAGCAGCTTGGGTCAGGTCGCGGAGACCCAGTACTTC
d_gene: TRBD1; j_gene: TRBJ1-2; v_gene: TRBV2; abundance: many; len: 13; CDR3aa: CASSPQGAGGYTF; CDR3nt: TGTGCCAGCAGTCCGCAGGGGGCAGGTGGCTACACCTTC
d_gene: TRBD2; j_gene: TRBJ2-2; v_gene: TRBV20-1; abundance: NA; len: 16; CDR3aa: CSARGGLAANTGELFF; CDR3nt: TGCAGTGCTAGAGGGGGACTAGCGGCGAACACCGGGGAGCTGTTTTTT
d_gene: NA; j_gene: TRBJ2-5; v_gene: TRBV11-2; abundance: NA; len: 14; CDR3aa: CASSLESTGMTQYF; CDR3nt: TGTGCCAGCAGCTTAGAGTCAACGGGGATGACCCAGTACTTC
d_gene: NA; j_gene: TRBJ1-6; v_gene: TRBV12-3/TRBV12-4; abundance: few; len: 13; CDR3aa: CASRDRANSPLHF; CDR3nt: TGTGCCAGCAGGGACAGAGCTAATTCACCCCTCCACTTT
d_gene: TRBD2; j_gene: TRBJ2-3; v_gene: TRBV6-1; abundance: few; len: 16; CDR3aa: CASRERPGLTSDTQYF; CDR3nt: TGTGCCAGCAGAGAACGCCCGGGACTAACGTCAGATACGCAGTATTTT
d_gene: NA; j_gene: TRBJ2-5; v_gene: TRBV15; abundance: NA; len: 13; CDR3aa: CATSRDRRGKQYF; CDR3nt: TGTGCCACCAGCAGAGATCGAAGGGGTAAGCAGTACTTC